The 6 T cell receptor beta chains reported below all come from one sample, sequenced in a study of blood T cell repertoires in COVID-19. Sequencing used immunoSEQ multiplex PCR; TCRdb keeps in-frame clones, though not all of them. In the table there are roughly 40,000 clones, more than 85% of which are singletons. The source material was peripheral blood. The source of these receptors is a man over 45 in a cohort sampled during active COVID-19.

V gene TRBV15 combines with J gene TRBJ2-1, with 10 bases lining up with TRBD2. Germline V gene sequence: CDR1 LNHNV, CDR2 YYDKDF (reference sequence). This CDR3 contains 17 residues. J gave up 0 bases and V 1 base, and 3 bases lay outside the gene matches. The CDR3 DNA reads TGTGCCACCAGCAGAGTCCCTAGCGGGAGCTCCTACAATGAGCAGTTCTTC. Its protein product is CATSRVPSGSSYNEQFF.

This chain joins TRBV10-3 and TRBJ1-2; the D is unclear. V gave up 2 bases and J gave up 6 bases, with 19 bases separating them. The CDR3 loop spans 16 amino acids. Germline CDR1 is ENHRY and CDR2 is SYGVKD. Here the CDR3 DNA reads TGTGCCATCAGTGAGCGGAGGGCACCGGGCGGAGATGGCTACACCTTC. Its translation: CAISERRAPGGDGYTF.

V usage is TRBV10-3 and J usage is TRBJ2-3; D may be TRBD1 (5 bases). This CDR3 has 16 residues. The V and J ends lost 5 bases and 1 base respectively, with 16 bases between them. Germline V gene sequence: CDR1 ENHRY, CDR2 SYGVKD. In nucleotides, the CDR3 is TGTGCCATCAGTACCGACAATCAGGGCGGCACAGATACGCAGTATTTT. Residues: CAISTDNQGGTDTQYF.

In this sample, this clone turned up once. This sequence joins TRBV7-6 and TRBJ2-1; a possible D gene is TRBD2 (5 bases). The ends were cut back, 4 bases at V and 2 bases at J, with 12 bases in the middle. This CDR3 is built from 15 residues. The germline V gene encodes CDR1 SGHVS and CDR2 FNYEAQ. The CDR3: CASSSSAGAYNEQFF. CDR3 sequence (DNA): TGTGCCAGCAGCTCGTCGGCGGGCGCCTACAATGAGCAGTTCTTC.

This rearrangement joins TRBV19 to TRBJ2-1; 9 positions match TRBD2. Trimming removed 4 bases from V and 7 bases from J; junction bases left unmatched: 2. Germline V CDR1 and CDR2: LNHDA, SQIVND (reference sequence). This CDR3 contains 13 residues. The CDR3 reads CASSSLAGNEQFF. The CDR3 DNA is TGTGCCAGTAGTAGCCTAGCGGGAAATGAGCAGTTCTTC.

This clone has just a few counts. The rearrangement links TRBV5-5 to TRBJ1-1, with 7 nucleotides matching TRBD1. In germline, CDR1 is SGHKS, CDR2 YYEKEE (reference sequence). This CDR3 is 12 amino acids long. The J segment lost 5 bases and the V segment lost 4 bases, leaving 2 bases of the junction unmatched. The CDR3 nucleotides are TGTGCCAGCAGCCACAGGGGAACTGAAGCTTTCTTT. Protein sequence: CASSHRGTEAFF.